This T cell receptor beta chain originates from a study of cytomegalovirus exposure and HLA in healthy donors. Whole-study findings and limits: In a later analysis, TCR beta V- and J-gene trimming showed a link to a missense DCLRE1C variant. Immune exposure information available was restricted to CMV serostatus.

PCR employed 60 Vbeta and 13 Jbeta primers. Repertoires were generated with immunoSEQ multiplex PCR, while TCRdb's copy carries only in-frame clones and drops some. The table includes 150,000 to 200,000 clones, just over 75% detected once. Trimming took off 2 bases at V and 4 bases at J, with 19 bases between the two ends. The CDR3 consists of 16 residues. CDR1 GTSNPN and CDR2 SVGIG come from the germline V gene (reference sequence). For this clone: Its antigen remains unidentified.

The receptor's source is a woman between 55 and 75 years old in good health and CMV-seropositive. The sequenced material came from PBMCs. The chain couples TRBV30 to TRBJ2-3; the D is unclear. CDR3 in DNA: TGTGCCTGGAGTCCCACCAAGCAGGTCTATCCAGATACGCAGTATTTT. Residues: CAWSPTKQVYPDTQYF.